This T cell receptor (beta chain) derives from a study of monozygotic twins with inflammatory bowel disease. Study-wide findings and caveats: Relative clonotype sharing with others was diminished in IBD patients versus healthy twins, particularly with disease activity. No difference was seen in repertoire similarity between concordant and discordant twins, possibly from limited power.

Germline loops: CDR1 SGHRS, CDR2 YFSETQ. The CDR3 consists of 15 residues. One blood sample of roughly 2.5 ml was taken from each donor. It was 3500 ng of total RNA that each TCR library used. TCRdb reanalyzed the 5' RACE reads and collapses them to one entry per CDR3 protein, without DNA. The repertoire shows approximately 400,000 distinct CDR3 sequences; the top ten hold 2.5% to 3%. On this clonotype itself: Its antigen is unidentified.

V gene TRBV5-1 combines with J gene TRBJ2-5; TCRdb's assignment of TRBD1 cannot be checked, as there is no DNA. The sequence was collected from a human donor with ulcerative colitis or Crohn's disease, or a healthy co-twin of an affected twin (not recorded which). The sequencing sample was made of blood. This CDR3 is CASSLLPAPTETQYF. The full variable domain, in which reference TRBV5-1 and TRBJ2-5 provide the parts outside the CDR3, is KAGVTQTPRYLIKTRGQQVTLSCSPISGHRSVSWYQQTPGQGLQFLFEYFSETQRNKGNFPGRFSGRQFSNSRSEMNVSTLELGDSALYLCASSLLPAPTETQYFGPGTRLLVL.